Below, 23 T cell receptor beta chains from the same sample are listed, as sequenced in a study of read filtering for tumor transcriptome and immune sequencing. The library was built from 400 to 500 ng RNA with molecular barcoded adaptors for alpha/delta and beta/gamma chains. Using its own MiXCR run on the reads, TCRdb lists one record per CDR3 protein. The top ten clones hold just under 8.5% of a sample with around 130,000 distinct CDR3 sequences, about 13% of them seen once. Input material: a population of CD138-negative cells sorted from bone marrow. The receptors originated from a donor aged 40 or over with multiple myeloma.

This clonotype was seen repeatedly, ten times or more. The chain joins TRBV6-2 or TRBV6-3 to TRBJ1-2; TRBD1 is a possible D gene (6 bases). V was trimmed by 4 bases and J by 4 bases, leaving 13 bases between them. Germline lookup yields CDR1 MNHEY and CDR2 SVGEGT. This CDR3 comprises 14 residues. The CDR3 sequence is CASSFPGQSYGYTF. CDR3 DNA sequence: TGTGCCAGCAGTTTTCCGGGACAAAGCTATGGCTACACCTTC.

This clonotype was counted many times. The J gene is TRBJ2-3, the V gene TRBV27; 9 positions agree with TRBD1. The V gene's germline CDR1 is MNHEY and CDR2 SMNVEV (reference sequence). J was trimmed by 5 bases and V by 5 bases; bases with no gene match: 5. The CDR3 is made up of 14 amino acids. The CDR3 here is CASSTDRGGDTQYF. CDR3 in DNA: TGTGCCAGCAGTACGGACAGGGGAGGAGATACGCAGTATTTT.

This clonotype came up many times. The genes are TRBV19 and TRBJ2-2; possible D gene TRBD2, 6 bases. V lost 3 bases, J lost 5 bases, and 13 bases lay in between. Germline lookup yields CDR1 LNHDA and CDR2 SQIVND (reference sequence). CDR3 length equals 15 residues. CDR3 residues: CASSIRREMTGELFF. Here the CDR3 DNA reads TGTGCCAGTAGTATTCGACGGGAGATGACCGGGGAGCTGTTTTTT. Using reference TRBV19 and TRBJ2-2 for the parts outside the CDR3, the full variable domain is DGGITQSPKYLFRKEGQNVTLSCEQNLNHDAMYWYRQDPGQGLRLIYYSQIVNDFQKGDIAEGYSVSREKKESFPLTVTSAQKNPTAFYLCASSIRREMTGELFFGEGSRLTVL.

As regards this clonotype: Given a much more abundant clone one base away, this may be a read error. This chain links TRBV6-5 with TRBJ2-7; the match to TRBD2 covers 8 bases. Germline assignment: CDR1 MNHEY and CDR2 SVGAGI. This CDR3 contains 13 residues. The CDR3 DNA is TGTGCCAGCAGACTGGGACTAGACTACGAGCAGGACTTC. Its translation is CASRLGLDYEQDF.

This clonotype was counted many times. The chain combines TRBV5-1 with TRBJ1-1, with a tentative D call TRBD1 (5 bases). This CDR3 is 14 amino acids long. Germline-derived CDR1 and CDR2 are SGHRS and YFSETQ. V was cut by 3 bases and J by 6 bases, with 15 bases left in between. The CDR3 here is CASSWTPGLPEAFF. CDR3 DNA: TGCGCCAGCAGCTGGACCCCGGGGCTCCCTGAAGCTTTCTTT.

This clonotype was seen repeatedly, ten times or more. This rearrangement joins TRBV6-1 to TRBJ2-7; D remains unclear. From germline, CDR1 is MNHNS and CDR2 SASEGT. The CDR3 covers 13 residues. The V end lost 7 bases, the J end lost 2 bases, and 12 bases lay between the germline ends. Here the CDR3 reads CASKWQKAYEQYF. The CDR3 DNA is TGTGCCAGCAAGTGGCAAAAGGCCTACGAGCAGTACTTC.

The DNA for the CDR3 is TGTGCCAGCACCCCCCCCGGTCCAGGCGGGCGCGAGCAGTACTTC. It codes for CASTPPGPGGREQYF. The V call is TRBV7-2, the J call TRBJ2-7; TRBD2 might be the D (5 bases). The germline V and J ends were trimmed by 7 bases and 6 bases, with 22 bases remaining between them. Germline lookup yields CDR1 SGHTA and CDR2 FQGNSA. The CDR3 is 15 amino acids.

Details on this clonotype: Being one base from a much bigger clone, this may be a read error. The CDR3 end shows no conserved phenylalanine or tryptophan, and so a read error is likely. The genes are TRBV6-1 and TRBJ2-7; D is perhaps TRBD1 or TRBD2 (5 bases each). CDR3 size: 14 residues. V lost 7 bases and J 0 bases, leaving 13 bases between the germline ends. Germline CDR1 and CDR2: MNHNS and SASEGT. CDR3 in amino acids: CASTRGLSSYEQYL. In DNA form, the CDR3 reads TGTGCCAGCACTCGGGGCCTCAGCTCCTACGAGCAGTACTTA.

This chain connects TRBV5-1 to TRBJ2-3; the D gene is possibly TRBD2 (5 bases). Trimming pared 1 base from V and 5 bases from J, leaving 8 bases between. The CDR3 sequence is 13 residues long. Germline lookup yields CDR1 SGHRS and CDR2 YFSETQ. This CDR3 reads CASSLSGIDTQYF. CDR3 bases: TGCGCCAGCAGCTTGTCGGGAATAGATACGCAGTATTTT. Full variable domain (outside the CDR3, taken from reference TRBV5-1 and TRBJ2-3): KAGVTQTPRYLIKTRGQQVTLSCSPISGHRSVSWYQQTPGQGLQFLFEYFSETQRNKGNFPGRFSGRQFSNSRSEMNVSTLELGDSALYLCASSLSGIDTQYFGPGTRLTVL.

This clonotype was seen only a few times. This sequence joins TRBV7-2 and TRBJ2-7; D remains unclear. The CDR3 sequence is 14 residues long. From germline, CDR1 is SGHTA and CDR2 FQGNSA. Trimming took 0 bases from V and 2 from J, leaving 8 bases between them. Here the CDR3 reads CASSLAGNTYEQYF. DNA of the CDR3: TGTGCCAGCAGCTTAGCGGGAAACACCTACGAGCAGTACTTC.

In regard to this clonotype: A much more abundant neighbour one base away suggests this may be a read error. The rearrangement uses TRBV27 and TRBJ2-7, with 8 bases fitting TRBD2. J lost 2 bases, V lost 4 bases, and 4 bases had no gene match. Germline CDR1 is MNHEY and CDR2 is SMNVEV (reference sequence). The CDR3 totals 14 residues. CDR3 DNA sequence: TGTGCCAGCAGTTGGGGACTAGGAACCTACGAGCAGTACTTC. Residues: CASSWGLGTYEQYF.

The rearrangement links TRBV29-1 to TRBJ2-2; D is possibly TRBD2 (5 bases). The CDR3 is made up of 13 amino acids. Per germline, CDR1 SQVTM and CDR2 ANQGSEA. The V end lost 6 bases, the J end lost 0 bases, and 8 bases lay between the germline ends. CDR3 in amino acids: CSVGLPNTGELFF. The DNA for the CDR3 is TGCAGCGTAGGACTTCCGAACACCGGGGAGCTGTTTTTT.

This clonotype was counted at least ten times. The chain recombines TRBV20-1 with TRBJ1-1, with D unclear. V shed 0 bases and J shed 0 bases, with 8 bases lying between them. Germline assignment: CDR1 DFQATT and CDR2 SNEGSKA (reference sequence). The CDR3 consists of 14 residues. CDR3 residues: CSARDLAMNTEAFF. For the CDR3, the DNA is TGCAGTGCTAGAGATTTAGCAATGAACACTGAAGCTTTCTTT.

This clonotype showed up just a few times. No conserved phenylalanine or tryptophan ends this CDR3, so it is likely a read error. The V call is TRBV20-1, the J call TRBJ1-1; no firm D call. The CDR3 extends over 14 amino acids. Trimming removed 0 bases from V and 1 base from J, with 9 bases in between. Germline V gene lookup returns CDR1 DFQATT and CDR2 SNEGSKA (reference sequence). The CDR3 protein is CSARENPGNTEAFL. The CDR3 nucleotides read TGCAGTGCTAGAGAGAACCCAGGGAACACTGAAGCTTTCCTT.

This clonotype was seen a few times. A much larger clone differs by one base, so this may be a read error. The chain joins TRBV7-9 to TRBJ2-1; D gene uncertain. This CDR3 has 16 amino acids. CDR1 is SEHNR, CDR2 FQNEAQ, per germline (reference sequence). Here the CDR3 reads CASSLGGSVSCNEQFF. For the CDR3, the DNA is TGTGCCAGCAGCTTGGGTGGCAGTGTTTCCTGCAATGAGCAGTTCTTC. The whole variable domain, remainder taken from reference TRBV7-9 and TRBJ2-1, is DTGVSQNPRHKITKRGQNVTFRCDPISEHNRLYWYRQTLGQGPEFLTYFQNEAQLEKSRLLSDRFSAERPKGSFSTLEIQRTEQGDSAMYLCASSLGGSVSCNEQFFGPGTRLTVL.

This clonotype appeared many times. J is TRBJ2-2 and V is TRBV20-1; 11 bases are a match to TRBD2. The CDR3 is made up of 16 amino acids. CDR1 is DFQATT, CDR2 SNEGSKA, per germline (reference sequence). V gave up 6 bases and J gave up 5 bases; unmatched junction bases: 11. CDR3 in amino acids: CSAINSGRAYTGELFF. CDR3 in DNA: TGCAGTGCCATAAATAGCGGGAGGGCCTATACCGGGGAGCTGTTTTTT.

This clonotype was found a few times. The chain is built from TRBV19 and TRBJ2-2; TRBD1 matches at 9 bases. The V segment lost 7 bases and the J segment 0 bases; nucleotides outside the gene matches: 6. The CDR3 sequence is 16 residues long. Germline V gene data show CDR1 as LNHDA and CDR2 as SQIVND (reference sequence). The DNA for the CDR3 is TGTGCCAGTATTTTGACAGGGGGAACGAACACCGGGGAGCTGTTTTTT. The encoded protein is CASILTGGTNTGELFF.

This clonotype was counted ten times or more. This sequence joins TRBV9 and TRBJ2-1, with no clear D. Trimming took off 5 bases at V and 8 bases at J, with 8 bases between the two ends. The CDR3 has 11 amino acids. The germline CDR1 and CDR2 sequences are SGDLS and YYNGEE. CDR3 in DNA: TGTGCCAGCAGTTTTCAGGATGAGCAGTTCTTC. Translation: CASSFQDEQFF.

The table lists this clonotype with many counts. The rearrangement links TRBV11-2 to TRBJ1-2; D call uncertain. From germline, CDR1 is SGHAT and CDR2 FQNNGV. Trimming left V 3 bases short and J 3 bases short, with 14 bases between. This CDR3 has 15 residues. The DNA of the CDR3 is TGTGCCAGCAGCTTCCCACTCGACGGCTACTATGGCTACACCTTC. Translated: CASSFPLDGYYGYTF.

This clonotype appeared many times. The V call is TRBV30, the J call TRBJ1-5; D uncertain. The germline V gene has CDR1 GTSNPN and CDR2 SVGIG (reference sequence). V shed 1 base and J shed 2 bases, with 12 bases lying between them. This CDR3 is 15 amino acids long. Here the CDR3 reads CAWSEAALGNQPQHF. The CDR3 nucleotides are TGTGCCTGGAGTGAGGCAGCTCTTGGCAATCAGCCCCAGCATTTT. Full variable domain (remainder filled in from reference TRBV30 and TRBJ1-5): SQTIHQWPATLVQPVGSPLSLECTVEGTSNPNLYWYRQAAGRGLQLLFYSVGIGQISSEVPQNLSASRPQDRQFILSSKKLLLSDSGFYLCAWSEAALGNQPQHFGDGTRLSIL.

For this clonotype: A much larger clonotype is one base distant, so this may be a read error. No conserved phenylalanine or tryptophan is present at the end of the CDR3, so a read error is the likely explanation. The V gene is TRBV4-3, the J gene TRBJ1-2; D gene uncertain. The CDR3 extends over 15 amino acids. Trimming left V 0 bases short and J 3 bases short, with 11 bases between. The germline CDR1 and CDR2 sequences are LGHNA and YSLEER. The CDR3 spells CASSQEITQYYGYTL. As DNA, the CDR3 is TGCGCCAGCAGCCAAGAGATCACCCAATACTATGGCTACACCCTC.

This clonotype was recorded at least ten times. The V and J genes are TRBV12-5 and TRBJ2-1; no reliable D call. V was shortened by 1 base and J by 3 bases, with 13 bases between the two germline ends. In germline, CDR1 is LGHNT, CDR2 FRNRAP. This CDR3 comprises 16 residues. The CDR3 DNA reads TGTGCTAGTGGTTTGGGCACACGCTTGGGCTACAATGAGCAGTTCTTC. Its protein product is CASGLGTRLGYNEQFF. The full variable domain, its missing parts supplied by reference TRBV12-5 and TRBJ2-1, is DARVTQTPRHKVTEMGQEVTMRCQPILGHNTVFWYRQTMMQGLELLAYFRNRAPLDDSGMPKDRFSAEMPDATLATLKIQPSEPRDSAVYFCASGLGTRLGYNEQFFGPGTRLTVL.

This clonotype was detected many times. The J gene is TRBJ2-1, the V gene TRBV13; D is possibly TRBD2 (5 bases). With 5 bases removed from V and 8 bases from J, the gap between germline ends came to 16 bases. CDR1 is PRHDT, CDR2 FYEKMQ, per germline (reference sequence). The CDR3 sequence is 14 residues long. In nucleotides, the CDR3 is TGTGCCAGCAGCCCCCGGGGTCCCCACGATGAGCAGTTCTTC. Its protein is CASSPRGPHDEQFF.